This TCR beta chain was sequenced in a study of graft-versus-host responses after intestinal transplantation. Study background: Anti-thymocyte globulin served as induction for all recipients, who then took tacrolimus and steroids for 2 to 4 years.

Assay: immunoSEQ multiplex PCR; the TCRdb copy retains only in-frame clones and omits some. The repertoire includes around 90,000 clones, around nine tenths of them detected once, and roughly 0.31% sits in the top ten. General study findings and limits: Across patients carrying graft-donor T cell macrochimerism, allografts held high graft-versus-host to host-versus-graft clonal ratios. Recipient marrow harbored GvH clones, some of which surfaced first in ileum or blood.

About this clone itself: What it binds is not known.

This specimen was unstimulated CD4+ T cells sorted from spleen or lymph node cells, taken before intestinal transplant. The sequence was obtained from a human donor who received an intestinal transplant.

In nucleotides, the CDR3 is TGTGCCAGTAGTACCGGGACAGGGGGAGGCGAGCAGTACTTC. This sequence encodes CASSTGTGGGEQYF. The chain is built from TRBV19 and TRBJ2-7; the match to TRBD1 covers 11 bases. Losses at the gene ends were 4 bases for V and 6 bases for J; bases not matched to a gene: 5. Per germline, CDR1 LNHDA and CDR2 SQIVND (reference sequence). CDR3 length equals 14 residues.